This T cell receptor (beta chain) derives from a study of blood T cell repertoires in COVID-19. Study details: Samples of COVID-19 (acute and convalescent) were obtained from the United States, Italy and Spain.

The CDR3 totals 16 residues. J lost 5 bases, V lost 0 bases, and 7 bases had no gene match. CDR1 is SGHRS, CDR2 YFSETQ, per germline. This table comes from immunoSEQ multiplex PCR, and its TCRdb copy is limited to in-frame clones, with some not included. The table records 200,000 to 300,000 clones, around 89% of them present only once. Material for sequencing was PBMCs or T cells enriched from blood (not recorded which). The chain links TRBV5-1 to TRBJ2-2, with TRBD1 matching over 7 bases. The sequence derives from a middle-aged man who had been exposed to COVID-19. The CDR3 region is CASSLVGTELTGELFF. The CDR3 nucleotides read TGCGCCAGCAGCTTGGTAGGGACAGAACTAACCGGGGAGCTGTTTTTT.